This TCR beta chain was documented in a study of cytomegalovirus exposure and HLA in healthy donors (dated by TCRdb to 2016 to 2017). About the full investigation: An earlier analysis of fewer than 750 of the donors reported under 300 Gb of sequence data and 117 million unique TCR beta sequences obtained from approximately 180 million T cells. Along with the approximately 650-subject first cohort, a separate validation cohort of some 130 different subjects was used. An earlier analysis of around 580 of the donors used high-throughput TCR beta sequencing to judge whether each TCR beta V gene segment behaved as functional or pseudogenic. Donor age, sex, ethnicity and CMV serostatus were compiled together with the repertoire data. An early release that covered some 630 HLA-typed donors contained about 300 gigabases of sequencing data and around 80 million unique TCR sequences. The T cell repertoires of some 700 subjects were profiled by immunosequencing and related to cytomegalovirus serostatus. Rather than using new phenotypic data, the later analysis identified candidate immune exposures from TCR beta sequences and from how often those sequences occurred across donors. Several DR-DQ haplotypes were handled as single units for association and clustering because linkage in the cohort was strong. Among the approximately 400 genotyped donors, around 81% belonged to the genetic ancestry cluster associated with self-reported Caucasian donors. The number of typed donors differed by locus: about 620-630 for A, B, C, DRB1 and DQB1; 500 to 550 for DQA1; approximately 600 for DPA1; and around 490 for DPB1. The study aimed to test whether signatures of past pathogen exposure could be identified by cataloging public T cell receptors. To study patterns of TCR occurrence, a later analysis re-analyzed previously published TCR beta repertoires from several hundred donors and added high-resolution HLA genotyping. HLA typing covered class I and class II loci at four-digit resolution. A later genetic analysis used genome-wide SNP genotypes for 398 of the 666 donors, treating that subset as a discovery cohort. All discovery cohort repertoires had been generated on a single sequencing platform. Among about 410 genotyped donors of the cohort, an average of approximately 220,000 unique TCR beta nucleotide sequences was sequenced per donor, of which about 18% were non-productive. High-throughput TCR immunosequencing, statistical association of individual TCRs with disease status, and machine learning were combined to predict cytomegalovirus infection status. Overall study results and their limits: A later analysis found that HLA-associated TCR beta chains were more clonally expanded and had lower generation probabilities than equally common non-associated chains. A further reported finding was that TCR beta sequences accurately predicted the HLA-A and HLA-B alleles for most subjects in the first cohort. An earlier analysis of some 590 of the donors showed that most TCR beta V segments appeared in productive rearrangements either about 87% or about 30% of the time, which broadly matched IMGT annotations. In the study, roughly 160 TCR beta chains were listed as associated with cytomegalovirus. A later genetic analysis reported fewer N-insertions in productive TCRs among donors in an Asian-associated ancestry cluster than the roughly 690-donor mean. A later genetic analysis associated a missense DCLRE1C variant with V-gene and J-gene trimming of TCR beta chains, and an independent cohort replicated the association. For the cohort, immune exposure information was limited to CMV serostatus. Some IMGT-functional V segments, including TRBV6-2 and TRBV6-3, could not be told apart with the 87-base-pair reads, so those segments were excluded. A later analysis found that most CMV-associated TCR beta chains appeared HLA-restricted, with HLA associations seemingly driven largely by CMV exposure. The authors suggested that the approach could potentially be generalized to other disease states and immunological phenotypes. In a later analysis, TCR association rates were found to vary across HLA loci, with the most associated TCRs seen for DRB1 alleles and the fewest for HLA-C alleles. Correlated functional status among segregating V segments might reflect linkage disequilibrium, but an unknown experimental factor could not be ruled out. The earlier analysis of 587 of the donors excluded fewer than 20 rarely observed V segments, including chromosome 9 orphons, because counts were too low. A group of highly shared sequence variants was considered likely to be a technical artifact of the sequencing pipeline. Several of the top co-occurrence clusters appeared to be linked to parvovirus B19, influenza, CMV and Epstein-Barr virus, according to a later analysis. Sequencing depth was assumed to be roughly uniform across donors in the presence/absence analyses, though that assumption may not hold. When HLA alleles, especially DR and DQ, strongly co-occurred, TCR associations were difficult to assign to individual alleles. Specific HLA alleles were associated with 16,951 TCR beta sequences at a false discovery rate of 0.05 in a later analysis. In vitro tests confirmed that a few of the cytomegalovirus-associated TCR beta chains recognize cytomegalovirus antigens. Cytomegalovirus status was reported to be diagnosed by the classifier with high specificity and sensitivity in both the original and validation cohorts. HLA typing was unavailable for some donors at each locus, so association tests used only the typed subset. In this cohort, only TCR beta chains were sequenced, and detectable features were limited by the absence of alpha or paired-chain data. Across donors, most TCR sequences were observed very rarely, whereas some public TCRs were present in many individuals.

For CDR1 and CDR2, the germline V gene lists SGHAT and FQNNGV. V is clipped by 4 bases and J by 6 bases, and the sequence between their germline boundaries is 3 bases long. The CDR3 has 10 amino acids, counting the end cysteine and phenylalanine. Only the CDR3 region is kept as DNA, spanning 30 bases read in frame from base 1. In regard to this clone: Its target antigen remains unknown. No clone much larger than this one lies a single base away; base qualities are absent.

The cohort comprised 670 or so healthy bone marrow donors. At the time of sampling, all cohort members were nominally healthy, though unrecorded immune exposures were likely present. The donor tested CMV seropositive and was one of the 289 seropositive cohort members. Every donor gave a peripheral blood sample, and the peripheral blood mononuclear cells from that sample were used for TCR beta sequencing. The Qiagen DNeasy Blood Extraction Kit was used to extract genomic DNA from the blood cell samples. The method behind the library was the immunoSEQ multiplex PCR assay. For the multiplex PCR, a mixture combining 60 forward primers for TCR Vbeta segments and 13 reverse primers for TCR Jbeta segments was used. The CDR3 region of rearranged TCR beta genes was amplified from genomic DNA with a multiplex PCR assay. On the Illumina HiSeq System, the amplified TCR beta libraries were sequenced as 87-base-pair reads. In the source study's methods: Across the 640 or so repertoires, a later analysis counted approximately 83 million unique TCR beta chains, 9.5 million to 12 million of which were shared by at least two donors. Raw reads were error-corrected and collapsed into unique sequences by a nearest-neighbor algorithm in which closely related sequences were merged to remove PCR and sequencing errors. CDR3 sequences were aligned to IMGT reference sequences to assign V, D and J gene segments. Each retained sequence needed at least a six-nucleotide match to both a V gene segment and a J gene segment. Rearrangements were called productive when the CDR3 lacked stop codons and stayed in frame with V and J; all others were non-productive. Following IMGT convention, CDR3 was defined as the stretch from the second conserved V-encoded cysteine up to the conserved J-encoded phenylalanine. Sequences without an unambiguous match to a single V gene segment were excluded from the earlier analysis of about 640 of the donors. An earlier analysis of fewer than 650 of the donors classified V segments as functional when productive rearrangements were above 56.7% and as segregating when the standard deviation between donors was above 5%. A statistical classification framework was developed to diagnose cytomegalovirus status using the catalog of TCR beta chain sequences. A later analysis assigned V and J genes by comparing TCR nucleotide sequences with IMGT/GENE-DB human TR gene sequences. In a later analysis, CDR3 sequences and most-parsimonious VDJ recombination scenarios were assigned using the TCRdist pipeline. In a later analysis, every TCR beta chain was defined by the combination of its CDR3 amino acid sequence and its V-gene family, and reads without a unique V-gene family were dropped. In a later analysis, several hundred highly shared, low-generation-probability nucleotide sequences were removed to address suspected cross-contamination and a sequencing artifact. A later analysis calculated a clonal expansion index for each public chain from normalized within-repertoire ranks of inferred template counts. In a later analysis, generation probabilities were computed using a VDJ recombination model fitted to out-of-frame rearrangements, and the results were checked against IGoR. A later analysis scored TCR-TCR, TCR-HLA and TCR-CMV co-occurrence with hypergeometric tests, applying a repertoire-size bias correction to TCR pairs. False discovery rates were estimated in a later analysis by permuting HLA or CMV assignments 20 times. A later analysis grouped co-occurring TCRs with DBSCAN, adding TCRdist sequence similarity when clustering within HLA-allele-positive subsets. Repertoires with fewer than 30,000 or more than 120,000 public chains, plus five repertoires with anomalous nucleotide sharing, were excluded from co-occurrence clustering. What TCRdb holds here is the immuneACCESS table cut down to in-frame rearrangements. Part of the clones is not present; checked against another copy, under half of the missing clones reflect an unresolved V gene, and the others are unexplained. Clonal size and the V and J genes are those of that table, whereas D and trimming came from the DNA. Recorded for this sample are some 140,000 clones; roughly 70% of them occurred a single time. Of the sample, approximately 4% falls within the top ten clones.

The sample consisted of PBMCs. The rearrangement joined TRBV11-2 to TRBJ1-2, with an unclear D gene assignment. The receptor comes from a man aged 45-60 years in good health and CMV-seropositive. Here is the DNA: TGTGCCAGCAGCTCAGATGGCTACACCTTC. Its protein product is CASSSDGYTF.